What follows are 30 T cell receptor beta chains derived from one specimen sequenced in a study of cytomegalovirus exposure and HLA in healthy donors. PCR was performed using 60 Vbeta and 13 Jbeta primers. The method was immunoSEQ multiplex PCR; TCRdb's version includes in-frame clones alone and lacks a portion of them. This repertoire shows a few hundred thousand clones, 80% found once; its top ten account for less than 0.4%. Sequenced input: PBMCs. These receptors all come from a girl aged 2 to 10 in good health and CMV-seronegative.

In its sample, this clone was seen a few times. This sequence joins TRBV19 and TRBJ2-3; 9 positions agree with TRBD2. The V and J ends lost 4 bases and 0 bases, in that order; junction bases with no gene match: 2. From germline, CDR1 is LNHDA and CDR2 SQIVND (reference sequence). CDR3 size: 15 residues. CDR3 coding DNA: TGTGCCAGTAGTACCCTAGCGGGAAGCACAGATACGCAGTATTTT. Translation gives CASSTLAGSTDTQYF.

The rearrangement links TRBV28 to TRBJ1-2, with D perhaps TRBD1 (6 bases). Per germline, CDR1 MDHEN and CDR2 SYDVKM. This CDR3 has 15 amino acids. Deletions cut 1 base from V and 2 bases from J, with 11 bases between. The chain's CDR3 is CASSLSGEGNYGYTF. CDR3 nucleotide sequence: TGTGCCAGCAGTTTATCAGGGGAAGGGAACTATGGCTACACCTTC.

The chain uses TRBV5-4 and TRBJ2-7; 7 nucleotides match TRBD1. The length of the CDR3 is 14 residues. Germline trimming cut 3 bases from V and 5 bases from J; bases unmatched to any gene: 8. Germline V lookup: CDR1 SGHNT, CDR2 YYREEE (reference sequence). Here the CDR3 DNA reads TGTGCCAGCAGCTCCAAATCGACAGGGCACGAGCAGTACTTC. This gives the protein CASSSKSTGHEQYF.

V usage is TRBV7-6 and J usage is TRBJ2-2; a possible D gene is TRBD2 (6 bases). Trimming removed 7 bases from V and 6 bases from J, with 18 bases in between. The CDR3 spans 15 residues. The germline V gene encodes CDR1 SGHVS and CDR2 FNYEAQ. The CDR3 region is CASTWTGTFPGELFF. The CDR3 DNA sequence: TGTGCCAGCACTTGGACCGGGACTTTCCCCGGGGAGCTGTTTTTT.

This clone was seen more than once but under ten times. This chain joins TRBV6-5 and TRBJ1-1; D is perhaps TRBD1 (6 bases). Germline CDR1 MNHEY, CDR2 SVGAGI. V lost 6 bases and J lost 8, with 13 bases in between. This CDR3 has 12 residues. In DNA, the CDR3 is TGTGCCAGCAGACCACAGGGTGGAGAAGCTTTCTTT. This codes for CASRPQGGEAFF.

This chain uses TRBV5-1 with TRBJ1-1; 7 nucleotides align to TRBD1. Unmatched junction bases numbered 4, after V lost 2 bases and J lost 3 bases. The CDR3 loop spans 14 amino acids. Germline-derived CDR1 and CDR2 are SGHRS and YFSETQ. Here the CDR3 DNA reads TGCGCCAGCAGCTTCGGCAGGGGGGACACTGAAGCTTTCTTT. It encodes CASSFGRGDTEAFF.

The V gene is TRBV11-2, the J gene TRBJ2-1; TRBD2 aligns across 8 bases. The junction had 8 bases not matched to a gene; V was cut back by 4 bases and J by 6 bases. The germline gives CDR1 SGHAT, CDR2 FQNNGV. CDR3 length: 15 amino acids. The DNA for the CDR3 is TGTGCCAGCAGCTGGCCAGGAGCGGGAGTCAATGAGCAGTTCTTC. This codes for CASSWPGAGVNEQFF.

This chain links TRBV28 with TRBJ2-1; D call uncertain. The germline V gene encodes CDR1 MDHEN and CDR2 SYDVKM. This CDR3 spans 11 amino acids. Trimming removed 5 bases from V and 6 bases from J, with 5 bases in between. The CDR3 spells CASSPGNEQFF. CDR3 sequence (DNA): TGTGCCAGCAGTCCCGGCAATGAGCAGTTCTTC.

V and J are TRBV5-1 and TRBJ2-7; possibly TRBD1 for D (6 bases). This CDR3 has 15 amino acids. Germline CDR1 reads SGHRS; CDR2 reads YFSETQ. Trimming left V 5 bases short and J 7 bases short, with 22 bases between. The chain's CDR3 is CASRDIRGPGIEQYF. In DNA form, the CDR3 reads TGCGCCAGCAGAGACATCAGGGGCCCAGGAATAGAGCAGTACTTC.

V and J are TRBV5-1 and TRBJ2-1, with TRBD2 identical over 10 bases. The germline V gene has CDR1 SGHRS and CDR2 YFSETQ. V dropped 1 base and J dropped 6; count of bases not matched to a gene: 7. The CDR3 is 16 residues long. The CDR3 reads CASSLKLAGEFNEQFF. The DNA for the CDR3 is TGCGCCAGCAGCTTGAAGCTAGCGGGAGAGTTCAATGAGCAGTTCTTC.

The chain is built from TRBV6-5 and TRBJ2-7; 8 bases line up with TRBD1. V lost 0 bases, J lost 1 base, and 2 bases stayed unmatched. From germline, CDR1 is MNHEY and CDR2 SVGAGI. The CDR3 spans 15 residues. The CDR3 DNA follows: TGTGCCAGCAGTTACTCGCACAGGGGGTCCTACGAGCAGTACTTC. Translation gives CASSYSHRGSYEQYF.

This chain connects TRBV7-9 to TRBJ1-4, with D perhaps TRBD1 (6 bases). V was pared by 3 bases and J by 12 bases, with 17 bases between. Germline CDR1 is SEHNR and CDR2 is FQNEAQ (reference sequence). The CDR3 loop spans 14 amino acids. This chain's CDR3 is CASSFSGAAYELFF. CDR3 sequence (DNA): TGTGCCAGCAGCTTTTCAGGGGCCGCCTACGAACTGTTTTTT. Based on the CDR3 plus reference TRBV7-9 and TRBJ1-4, the full variable domain is DTGVSQNPRHKITKRGQNVTFRCDPISEHNRLYWYRQTLGQGPEFLTYFQNEAQLEKSRLLSDRFSAERPKGSFSTLEIQRTEQGDSAMYLCASSFSGAAYELFFGSGTQLSVL.

This chain connects TRBV11-2 to TRBJ1-2, with D uncertain. The CDR3 covers 15 residues. Trimming pared 3 bases from V and 0 bases from J, leaving 11 bases between. Per the germline V gene, CDR1 is SGHAT and CDR2 is FQNNGV. The CDR3 DNA sequence: TGTGCCAGCAGCTTGTCCTACGCGACTAACTATGGCTACACCTTC. Amino acids: CASSLSYATNYGYTF.

The rearrangement links TRBV5-4 to TRBJ2-2; 8 bases align to TRBD1. The junction had 4 bases not matched to a gene; V was cut back by 2 bases and J by 7 bases. There are 14 residues in the CDR3. Germline V gives CDR1 SGHNT, CDR2 YYREEE (reference sequence). CDR3 amino acids: CASSFQGAVGELFF. CDR3 sequence (DNA): TGTGCCAGCAGCTTCCAGGGGGCGGTCGGGGAGCTGTTTTTT.

The chain joins TRBV7-9 to TRBJ1-5, with D uncertain. Trimming pared 1 base from V and 6 bases from J, leaving 10 bases between. This CDR3 contains 14 residues. The germline V gene has CDR1 SEHNR and CDR2 FQNEAQ (reference sequence). The CDR3 DNA reads as TGTGCCAGCAGCTTAGGCCTGGGAGGTCAGCCCCAGCATTTT. Protein sequence: CASSLGLGGQPQHF.

The chain uses TRBV11-2 and TRBJ2-3, with 13 bases identical to TRBD2. The germline V gene encodes CDR1 SGHAT and CDR2 FQNNGV. CDR3 size: 17 residues. With 3 bases clipped from V and 2 bases from J, the junction kept 5 bases outside the gene matches. CDR3 region: CASSFPTSGGPTDTQYF. CDR3 bases: TGTGCCAGCAGCTTTCCGACTAGCGGGGGGCCCACAGATACGCAGTATTTT.

This clone was seen just once. The rearrangement joins TRBV25-1 to TRBJ2-1; TRBD1 aligns across 7 bases. This CDR3 is 14 amino acids long. Germline values: CDR1 MGHDK, CDR2 SYGVNS. Losses at the gene ends were 5 bases for V and 7 bases for J; bases not matched to a gene: 8. The CDR3 bases are TGTGCCAGCAGTTTGAGGGGACAGCTGAATGAGCAGTTCTTC. Its protein is CASSLRGQLNEQFF. The full variable domain, in which reference TRBV25-1 and TRBJ2-1 provide the parts outside the CDR3, is EADIYQTPRYLVIGTGKKITLECSQTMGHDKMYWYQQDPGMELHLIHYSYGVNSTEKGDLSSESTVSRIRTEHFPLTLESARPSHTSQYLCASSLRGQLNEQFFGPGTRLTVL.

The count of this clone is one. The chain joins TRBV5-4 to TRBJ1-2; D gene unclear. Trimming removed 1 base from V and 4 bases from J, with 11 bases in between. CDR1 SGHNT and CDR2 YYREEE come from the germline V gene (reference sequence). The CDR3 sequence is 14 residues long. In DNA form, the CDR3 reads TGTGCCAGCAGCTTGAAAAGGGAGGGCTATGGCTACACCTTC. Its translation: CASSLKREGYGYTF.

This rearrangement joins TRBV29-1 to TRBJ1-1; 8 bases match TRBD1. Germline trimming cut 4 bases from V and 8 bases from J; bases unmatched to any gene: 9. The CDR3 length is 13 residues. Per germline, CDR1 SQVTM and CDR2 ANQGSEA. The DNA for the CDR3 is TGCAGCGTTGTGGACAGGGAATGGTTAGAAGCTTTCTTT. Translation: CSVVDREWLEAFF. Drawing the rest from reference TRBV29-1 and TRBJ1-1, the complete variable domain is SAVISQKPSRDICQRGTSLTIQCQVDSQVTMMFWYRQQPGQSLTLIATANQGSEATYESGFVIDKFPISRPNLTFSTLTVSNMSPEDSSIYLCSVVDREWLEAFFGQGTRLTVV.

The chain carries TRBV10-2 and TRBJ2-7; perhaps TRBD1 as D (6 bases). The CDR3 spans 15 residues. Germline V CDR1 and CDR2: WSHSY, SAAADI. The ends were cut back, 6 bases at V and 4 bases at J, with 19 bases in the middle. The CDR3 DNA reads as TGCGCCAGCAGGGCCTATACAGGGACGAAGTACGAGCAGTACTTC. It encodes CASRAYTGTKYEQYF.

This clone appeared a single time. V and J are TRBV6-5 and TRBJ1-4, with 7 bases matching TRBD1. In germline, CDR1 is MNHEY, CDR2 SVGAGI. Unmatched junction bases numbered 8, after V lost 6 bases and J lost 4 bases. CDR3 length equals 15 residues. Here the CDR3 DNA reads TGTGCCAGCAGCCCAGGGACAGTAAATAATGAAAAACTGTTTTTT. Protein sequence: CASSPGTVNNEKLFF.

The chain is built from TRBV14 and TRBJ1-6; D gene ambiguous. Germline lookup yields CDR1 SGHDN and CDR2 FVKESK. Trimming cost V 1 base and J 4 bases, with 8 bases left between them. This CDR3 spans 15 amino acids. As DNA, the CDR3 is TGTGCCAGCAGCCAAGGGACTCCTTATAATTCACCCCTCCACTTT. This gives the protein CASSQGTPYNSPLHF.

CDR3 bases: TGTGCCAGCAGTGAAACGGGAGAGGACCCCTCTAATGAAAAACTGTTTTTT. This encodes CASSETGEDPSNEKLFF. The V call is TRBV6-1, the J call TRBJ1-4; D gene uncertain. Germline V gene data show CDR1 as MNHNS and CDR2 as SASEGT. The CDR3 is made up of 17 amino acids. The V and J ends lost 2 bases and 3 bases respectively, with 16 bases between them.

The gene calls are TRBV7-8 and TRBJ2-3; unclear D gene. With 5 bases removed from V and 4 bases from J, the gap between germline ends came to 10 bases. The CDR3 loop spans 13 amino acids. Germline V gives CDR1 SGHVS, CDR2 FQNEAQ. CDR3 sequence (DNA): TGTGCCAGCAGCCCGAGACTCCCAGATACGCAGTATTTT. Translated, it gives CASSPRLPDTQYF.

CDR3 in amino acids: CASSSYPHGSGRSTDTQYF. Here the CDR3 DNA reads TGTGCCAGCAGCTCCTATCCCCATGGTAGCGGGAGGAGTACAGATACGCAGTATTTT. V is TRBV11-2 and J is TRBJ2-3; 10 nucleotides line up with TRBD2. Germline V gene lookup returns CDR1 SGHAT and CDR2 FQNNGV. The CDR3 has 19 residues. J was trimmed by 3 bases and V by 4 bases; bases with no gene match: 16.

The genes are TRBV5-1 and TRBJ1-1; 11 bases agree with TRBD1. V shed 4 bases, J shed 5 bases, and the junction held 10 bases outside the gene matches. Germline V CDR1 and CDR2: SGHRS, YFSETQ. The CDR3 is made up of 16 amino acids. The DNA of the CDR3 is TGCGCCAGCAGCATATGGACAGGGGGCATGGGAACTGAAGCTTTCTTT. It codes for CASSIWTGGMGTEAFF.

The chain has TRBV5-5 and TRBJ2-2; a weak D match, TRBD1 (5 bases). Germline CDR1 and CDR2: SGHKS and YYEKEE (reference sequence). This CDR3 contains 16 residues. V lost 1 base and J lost 3, with 13 bases in between. Here the CDR3 reads CASSLWGKGDTGELFF. The CDR3, as DNA: TGTGCCAGCAGCTTGTGGGGTAAAGGGGACACCGGGGAGCTGTTTTTT.

The chain joins TRBV5-1 to TRBJ1-1; 7 bases map to TRBD1. J lost 6 bases, V lost 4 bases, and 15 bases had no gene match. The CDR3 sequence is 16 residues long. The V gene's germline CDR1 is SGHRS and CDR2 YFSETQ. The CDR3 loop reads CASSVEYRDRSSEAFF. The CDR3 DNA reads as TGCGCCAGCAGCGTGGAGTACCGGGACAGATCTTCTGAAGCTTTCTTT.

The table lists this clone with a few counts. This chain connects TRBV13 to TRBJ1-4, with D possibly TRBD1 on 5 matching bases. Germline CDR1 reads PRHDT; CDR2 reads FYEKMQ (reference sequence). This CDR3 has 14 amino acids. V was pared by 5 bases and J by 7 bases, with 14 bases between. In DNA, the CDR3 is TGTGCCAGCAGCGCAAATTCGGGGGGTGAAAAACTGTTTTTT. Encoded protein: CASSANSGGEKLFF.

The chain couples TRBV28 to TRBJ1-1; 8 bases are shared with TRBD1. The V gene's germline CDR1 is MDHEN and CDR2 SYDVKM. This CDR3 has 17 amino acids. V lost 3 bases to trimming and J lost 0 bases; unmatched junction nucleotides: 9. The CDR3 sequence is CASSFFKRDRMNTEAFF. Written as DNA, the CDR3 is TGTGCCAGCAGTTTCTTTAAGCGGGACAGGATGAACACTGAAGCTTTCTTT.